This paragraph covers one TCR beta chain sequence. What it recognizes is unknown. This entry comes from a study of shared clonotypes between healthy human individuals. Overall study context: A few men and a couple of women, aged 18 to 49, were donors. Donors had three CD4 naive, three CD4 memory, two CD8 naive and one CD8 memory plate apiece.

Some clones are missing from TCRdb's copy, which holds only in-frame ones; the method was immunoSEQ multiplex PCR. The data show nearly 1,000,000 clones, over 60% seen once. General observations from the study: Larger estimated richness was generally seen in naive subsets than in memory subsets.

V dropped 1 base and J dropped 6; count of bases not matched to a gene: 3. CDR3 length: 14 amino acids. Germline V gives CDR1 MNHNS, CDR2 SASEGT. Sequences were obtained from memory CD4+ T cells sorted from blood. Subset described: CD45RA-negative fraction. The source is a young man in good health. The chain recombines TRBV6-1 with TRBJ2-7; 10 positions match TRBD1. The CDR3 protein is CASSEVGTGVEQYF. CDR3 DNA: TGTGCCAGCAGTGAAGTAGGGACAGGGGTCGAGCAGTACTTC.